The 9 T cell receptor beta chains reported below all come from one sample, sequenced in a study of blood T cells in healthy people across ages. Next came a second PCR, run for roughly 6 to 11 cycles, which used a sample-barcoded 5' primer along with a J-beta primer mix. TCRdb reprocessed the 5' RACE reads with MiXCR, giving one entry per CDR3 protein. The sample carries approximately 760,000 distinct CDR3 sequences, approximately 25% recorded once. These data are also associated with another study on T cells of mothers and their children.

Sequenced input: blood. These receptors came from a boy between 10 and 17 years old in good health.

CDR3 in DNA: TGTGCCAGCAGCTACCTTGGGAGATTTGCGGGAGGGCCCAACAATGAGCAGTTCTTC. Its translation: CASSYLGRFAGGPNNEQFF. The genes are TRBV13 and TRBJ2-1; TRBD2 agrees at 9 bases. This CDR3 is 19 amino acids long. V trimming: 4 bases; J trimming: 5 bases; junction bases outside the gene matches: 18. The germline CDR1 and CDR2 sequences are PRHDT and FYEKMQ (reference sequence).

The gene calls are TRBV10-2 and TRBJ2-5; 14 bases match TRBD2. The J call may be in error: the DNA end matches TRBJ2-1 better. The CDR3 is 18 amino acids. The V gene's germline CDR1 is WSHSY and CDR2 SAAADI. The CDR3 loop is CASSDQGLAGVWVDEQFF. Here the CDR3 DNA reads TGCGCCAGCAGTGATCAGGGACTAGCGGGAGTCTGGGTCGACGAGCAGTTCTTC.

V is TRBV20-1 and J is TRBJ2-5; D might be TRBD2 (6 bases). Matching the DNA end better, TRBJ2-1 makes the J call doubtful. The CDR3 runs 13 residues. Germline values: CDR1 DFQATT, CDR2 SNEGSKA (reference sequence). Here the CDR3 reads CSAERPAGNEQFF. CDR3 DNA: TGCAGTGCCGAGCGGCCAGCGGGCAATGAGCAGTTCTTC.

The chain employs TRBV7-8 and TRBJ2-1, with D possibly TRBD2 on 6 matching bases. Germline CDR1 is SGHVS and CDR2 is FQNEAQ. Trimming cost V 4 bases and J 5 bases, with 27 bases left between them. The CDR3 extends over 19 amino acids. The CDR3 loop reads CASSSYTNIELAHHNEQFF. Written as DNA, the CDR3 is TGTGCCAGCAGCTCGTACACGAACATTGAACTAGCCCACCACAATGAGCAGTTCTTC.

The sample holds a few counts of this clonotype. V is TRBV27 and J is TRBJ2-1, with D unclear. V was shortened by 6 bases and J by 0 bases, with 9 bases between the two germline ends. From germline, CDR1 is MNHEY and CDR2 SMNVEV (reference sequence). CDR3 length equals 14 residues. Here the CDR3 reads CASSSSFSYNEQFF. The CDR3 DNA sequence: TGTGCCAGCAGCTCTTCCTTCTCCTACAATGAGCAGTTCTTC.

There are a few counts of this clonotype. A read error may produce the germline difference seen at one junction end. The chain couples TRBV3-1 to TRBJ2-5; TRBD2 matches 8 bases. The assigned J gene may be wrong: the sequence end matches TRBJ2-7 better. CDR3 length: 17 residues. CDR1 and CDR2 from the germline V gene are LGHDT and YNNKEL (reference sequence). DNA for the CDR3: TGCGCCAGCAGCCAAGGGACTAGACATCCCTTCCCCTCCGAGCAGTACTTC. It is translated as CASSQGTRHPFPSEQYF.

This clonotype showed up just a few times. The chain combines TRBV28 with TRBJ2-1; D gene unclear. Germline V lookup: CDR1 MDHEN, CDR2 SYDVKM. The V and J ends lost 3 bases and 7 bases respectively, with 10 bases between them. This CDR3 spans 13 amino acids. Written as DNA, the CDR3 is TGTGCCAGCAGTTTTCAACGCCAAAATGAGCAGTTCTTC. Its translation: CASSFQRQNEQFF.

In its sample, this clonotype was seen a few times. The gene calls are TRBV10-3 and TRBJ2-1, with TRBD2 matching over 7 bases. CDR1 and CDR2 (germline): ENHRY, SYGVKD. V lost 10 bases and J lost 7; bases outside the gene matches: 16. The CDR3 loop spans 15 amino acids. This CDR3 reads CATEGLREIGNEQFF. In nucleotides, the CDR3 is TGTGCCACGGAAGGGCTGCGGGAGATTGGGAATGAGCAGTTCTTC.

The V gene is TRBV29-1, the J gene TRBJ2-6; D remains unclear. V lost 0 bases and J 3 bases, leaving 9 bases between the germline ends. CDR3 length: 15 residues. Germline CDR1 reads SQVTM; CDR2 reads ANQGSEA. CDR3 sequence: CSVEDLNGGANVLTF. The CDR3 bases are TGCAGCGTTGAAGATTTGAATGGTGGGGCCAACGTCCTGACTTTC. The full variable domain, in which reference TRBV29-1 and TRBJ2-6 provide the parts outside the CDR3, is SAVISQKPSRDICQRGTSLTIQCQVDSQVTMMFWYRQQPGQSLTLIATANQGSEATYESGFVIDKFPISRPNLTFSTLTVSNMSPEDSSIYLCSVEDLNGGANVLTFGAGSRLTVL.